A single sample is the source of the 21 T cell receptor beta chains below, sequenced in a study of beta chain features in type 1 diabetes. Every isolated RNA sample was fully reverse transcribed, so sequencing captured expressed TCRB transcripts. Here immunoSEQ multiplex PCR was the method, and the copy in TCRdb shows in-frame clones only, minus some. The sample has fewer than 200,000 clones, 10% to 15% seen once; the top ten hold less than 0.7%. Sequenced sample: central memory CD4+ T cells from blood. These receptors came from a woman younger than 35 in good health.

This clone was seen a handful of times. The rearrangement joins TRBV4-1 to TRBJ2-1, with D hard to call. CDR3 length equals 16 residues. Trimming cost V 0 bases and J 2 bases, with 11 bases left between them. Germline V lookup: CDR1 MGHRA, CDR2 YSYEKL. The CDR3, as DNA: TGCGCCAGCAGCCAAGATTCGCAGGCAGCCTACAATGAGCAGTTCTTC. Translated, it gives CASSQDSQAAYNEQFF.

The CDR3 DNA follows: TGTGCCAGCAACGGAGGGACAGCCGGCAATCAGCCCCAGCATTTT. The encoded protein is CASNGGTAGNQPQHF. The chain joins TRBV28 to TRBJ1-5; TRBD1 matches 7 bases. This CDR3 has 15 residues. Germline loops: CDR1 MDHEN, CDR2 SYDVKM. V was pared by 7 bases and J by 2 bases, with 8 bases of the junction left unmatched. The whole variable domain, filled in from reference TRBV28 and TRBJ1-5, reads DVKVTQSSRYLVKRTGEKVFLECVQDMDHENMFWYRQDPGLGLRLIYFSYDVKMKEKGDIPEGYSVSREKKERFSLILESASTNQTSMYLCASNGGTAGNQPQHFGDGTRLSIL.

V usage is TRBV5-1 and J usage is TRBJ1-1; 7 bases are a match to TRBD1. The V gene end was trimmed by 4 bases and the J gene end by 0 bases; junction bases not matched to a gene: 6. Germline V gene sequence: CDR1 SGHRS, CDR2 YFSETQ. The CDR3 sequence is 15 residues long. The CDR3: CASSPVQGMNTEAFF. In DNA, the CDR3 is TGCGCCAGCAGCCCTGTACAGGGGATGAACACTGAAGCTTTCTTT. Full variable domain (rest looked up from reference TRBV5-1 and TRBJ1-1): KAGVTQTPRYLIKTRGQQVTLSCSPISGHRSVSWYQQTPGQGLQFLFEYFSETQRNKGNFPGRFSGRQFSNSRSEMNVSTLELGDSALYLCASSPVQGMNTEAFFGQGTRLTVV.

CDR3 coding DNA: TGCGCCAGCAGCTTGACTAGCGGGTGGGGAGATACGCAGTATTTT. Its translation is CASSLTSGWGDTQYF. The J gene is TRBJ2-3, the V gene TRBV5-1; 9 nucleotides align to TRBD2. CDR1 SGHRS and CDR2 YFSETQ come from the germline V gene. V gave up 1 base and J gave up 5 bases; unmatched junction bases: 5. This CDR3 region has 15 residues. Full variable domain (remainder filled in from reference TRBV5-1 and TRBJ2-3): KAGVTQTPRYLIKTRGQQVTLSCSPISGHRSVSWYQQTPGQGLQFLFEYFSETQRNKGNFPGRFSGRQFSNSRSEMNVSTLELGDSALYLCASSLTSGWGDTQYFGPGTRLTVL.

This clone was observed a handful of times. The chain joins TRBV7-2 to TRBJ2-1, with 7 bases matching TRBD1. V was pared by 3 bases and J by 7 bases, with 3 bases of the junction left unmatched. Germline V CDR1 and CDR2: SGHTA, FQGNSA. This CDR3 is built from 13 residues. CDR3 protein: CASSFDRENEQFF. CDR3 nucleotide sequence: TGTGCCAGCAGCTTTGACAGGGAAAATGAGCAGTTCTTC.

This clone was found a few times. The chain employs TRBV2 and TRBJ1-4; 9 bases fit TRBD1. CDR1 and CDR2 (germline): SNHLY, FYNNEI. The CDR3 sequence is 15 residues long. With 7 bases clipped from V and 5 bases from J, the junction kept 8 bases outside the gene matches. The CDR3 DNA reads as TGTGCCAGCACCATAGGACAGGGGCAAAATGAAAAACTGTTTTTT. This gives the protein CASTIGQGQNEKLFF.

This clone was detected a few times. The chain joins TRBV30 to TRBJ2-1; 10 bases match TRBD1. The CDR3 has 17 amino acids. The V gene's germline CDR1 is GTSNPN and CDR2 SVGIG (reference sequence). V lost 1 base, J lost 12 bases, and 18 bases stayed unmatched. The CDR3 is CAWSERGPLTGGKVQFF. The CDR3 nucleotides are TGTGCCTGGAGTGAACGGGGACCTCTGACAGGGGGCAAGGTGCAGTTCTTC.

This clone was observed a few times. The rearrangement uses TRBV30 and TRBJ2-7; TRBD2 matches 10 bases. V lost 3 bases, J lost 3 bases, and 2 bases stayed unmatched. CDR1 is GTSNPN, CDR2 SVGIG, per germline (reference sequence). The CDR3 sequence is 13 residues long. DNA for the CDR3: TGTGCCTGGAGGGGACTAGCGAGCTACGAGCAGTACTTC. Amino acid sequence: CAWRGLASYEQYF. Combining the CDR3 with reference TRBV30 and TRBJ2-7 gives the whole variable domain SQTIHQWPATLVQPVGSPLSLECTVEGTSNPNLYWYRQAAGRGLQLLFYSVGIGQISSEVPQNLSASRPQDRQFILSSKKLLLSDSGFYLCAWRGLASYEQYFGPGTRLTVT.

This clone was observed a few times. The rearrangement joins TRBV7-2 to TRBJ1-2, with D possibly being TRBD1 (5 bases). V lost 2 bases and J 4 bases, leaving 14 bases between the germline ends. Germline V CDR1 and CDR2: SGHTA, FQGNSA. The CDR3 covers 15 residues. CDR3 sequence (DNA): TGTGCCAGCAGCTTACTGGGGCGCGGCCCCTATGGCTACACCTTC. Translating gives CASSLLGRGPYGYTF.

This clone occurred a few times. This rearrangement joins TRBV7-3 to TRBJ2-1; the match to TRBD2 covers 13 bases. This CDR3 contains 14 residues. CDR1 is SGHTA and CDR2 is FQGTGA in the germline V gene. With 5 bases clipped from V and 12 bases from J, the junction kept 7 bases outside the gene matches. CDR3 nucleotide sequence: TGTGCCAGCAGCCCAAGACTAGCGGGAGGTGGGCAGTTCTTC. It codes for CASSPRLAGGGQFF.

This chain connects TRBV6-1 to TRBJ1-2; 9 nucleotides line up with TRBD1. J was trimmed by 2 bases and V by 2 bases; bases with no gene match: 9. Germline V gene lookup returns CDR1 MNHNS and CDR2 SASEGT. This CDR3 has 17 residues. CDR3 residues: CASSEWAPGQGNYGYTF. The CDR3 coding sequence is TGTGCCAGCAGTGAATGGGCCCCGGGACAGGGAAACTATGGCTACACCTTC.

CDR3 in amino acids: CASSEGPSGAYEQYF. For the CDR3, the DNA is TGTGCCAGTAGCGAGGGTCCTAGCGGGGCCTACGAGCAGTACTTC. V and J are TRBV19 and TRBJ2-7; 9 bases align to TRBD2. The CDR3 has 15 residues. The V gene's germline CDR1 is LNHDA and CDR2 SQIVND (reference sequence). V lost 6 bases and J lost 2; bases outside the gene matches: 8.

The table lists this clone with a few counts. The sample holds other DNA sequences that translate to the same CDR3. The CDR3 protein is CSVARSSYEQYF. The CDR3 DNA sequence: TGCAGCGTTGCCCGGAGCTCCTACGAGCAGTACTTC. This sequence joins TRBV29-1 and TRBJ2-7; D is undetermined. Trimming stripped 4 bases from V and 0 bases from J, with 7 bases between. The CDR3 length is 12 residues. The germline V gene has CDR1 SQVTM and CDR2 ANQGSEA.

The J gene is TRBJ2-7, the V gene TRBV9; 9 bases are shared with TRBD1. The germline CDR1 and CDR2 sequences are SGDLS and YYNGEE. CDR3 length: 13 residues. Trimming removed 4 bases from V and 3 bases from J; junction bases left unmatched: 2. The CDR3 DNA is TGTGCCAGCAGCACAGGGGGCAGCTACGAGCAGTACTTC. It codes for CASSTGGSYEQYF.

This clone came up a few times. For the CDR3, the DNA is TGCGCCAGCAGCTTGCTGCAGGGCTATGGCTACACCTTC. Protein sequence: CASSLLQGYGYTF. V usage is TRBV5-1 and J usage is TRBJ1-2, with TRBD1 as a possible D gene (5 bases). The CDR3 is made up of 13 amino acids. Germline CDR1 is SGHRS and CDR2 is YFSETQ. V was clipped by 1 base and J by 4 bases, with 8 bases between them.

V gene TRBV18 combines with J gene TRBJ1-5; D is possibly TRBD1 (5 bases). This CDR3 is built from 12 residues. The V and J ends lost 1 base and 12 bases respectively, with 10 bases between them. Germline CDR1 KGHSH, CDR2 LQKENI. The CDR3 DNA sequence: TGTGCCAGCTCACCACGGGGGGTGCTCCAGCATTTT. The encoded protein is CASSPRGVLQHF. The full variable domain, rest sourced from reference TRBV18 and TRBJ1-5, is NAGVMQNPRHLVRRRGQEARLRCSPMKGHSHVYWYRQLPEEGLKFMVYLQKENIIDESGMPKERFSAEFPKEGPSILRIQQVVRGDSAAYFCASSPRGVLQHFGDGTRLSIL.

This clone was seen ten or more times. The gene calls are TRBV7-2 and TRBJ2-7; 8 nucleotides agree with TRBD2. CDR1 is SGHTA and CDR2 is FQGNSA in the germline V gene. The length of the CDR3 is 14 residues. V lost 5 bases to trimming and J lost 2 bases; unmatched junction nucleotides: 5. CDR3 amino acids: CASSHTSGPYEQYF. Written as DNA, the CDR3 is TGTGCCAGCAGCCATACTAGCGGCCCCTACGAGCAGTACTTC.

The V call is TRBV6-5, the J call TRBJ1-4, with D possibly being TRBD1 (5 bases). Per germline, CDR1 MNHEY and CDR2 SVGAGI. Trimming pared 0 bases from V and 3 bases from J, leaving 11 bases between. This CDR3 contains 16 residues. CDR3 amino acids: CASSYSGARSNEKLFF. The CDR3 DNA sequence: TGTGCCAGCAGTTACTCTGGGGCGCGGTCTAATGAAAAACTGTTTTTT.

This clone was observed a handful of times. CDR3 residues: CASSQDTRAGAEEQYF. The CDR3 bases are TGTGCCAGCAGCCAAGATACCCGAGCGGGAGCGGAGGAGCAGTACTTC. The chain links TRBV14 to TRBJ2-7; 8 bases match TRBD2. CDR3 length equals 16 residues. Germline trimming cut 0 bases from V and 7 bases from J; bases unmatched to any gene: 11. Germline-derived CDR1 and CDR2 are SGHDN and FVKESK.

The chain is built from TRBV19 and TRBJ2-3; 11 bases agree with TRBD2. The V segment lost 4 bases and the J segment 0 bases; nucleotides outside the gene matches: 6. The length of the CDR3 is 17 residues. Germline assignment: CDR1 LNHDA and CDR2 SQIVND (reference sequence). This CDR3 reads CASSNRLAGFSTDTQYF. CDR3 DNA: TGTGCCAGTAGTAACCGACTAGCGGGATTTAGCACAGATACGCAGTATTTT.

This clone was counted only a few times. The rearrangement uses TRBV7-2 and TRBJ2-3; 9 nucleotides agree with TRBD1. The CDR3 totals 14 residues. V shed 5 bases, J shed 6 bases, and the junction held 6 bases outside the gene matches. Germline V CDR1 and CDR2: SGHTA, FQGNSA. CDR3 coding DNA: TGTGCCAGCAGCCTAGGACAGGGGAGCGATACGCAGTATTTT. This sequence encodes CASSLGQGSDTQYF.